Following are 27 T cell receptor beta chains from one sample sequenced in a study of blood T cell repertoires in COVID-19. TCRdb's copy holds only in-frame clones and misses some; the assay was immunoSEQ multiplex PCR. The sample lists a few hundred thousand clones, 85% to 90% seen once, with roughly 1.2% in the top ten. Specimen: PBMCs or T cells enriched from blood (not recorded which). The receptors come from a woman between 18 and 30 years old who had recovered from COVID-19.

This chain joins TRBV28 and TRBJ2-7; the match to TRBD2 covers 14 bases. This CDR3 is built from 15 residues. CDR1 and CDR2 from the germline V gene are MDHEN and SYDVKM. The junction had 5 bases not matched to a gene; V was cut back by 5 bases and J by 5 bases. The DNA for the CDR3 is TGTGCCAGCAGTCTGACTAGCGGGGGGGTCAACGAGCAGTACTTC. Amino acid sequence: CASSLTSGGVNEQYF.

This clone was detected a few times. The CDR3 region is CASSTTGGNTEAFF. CDR3 coding DNA: TGTGCCAGCAGCACAACAGGGGGCAATACTGAAGCTTTCTTT. This rearrangement joins TRBV5-6 to TRBJ1-1, with 9 bases identical to TRBD1. Per the germline V gene, CDR1 is SGHDT and CDR2 is YYEEEE. Unmatched junction bases numbered 6, after V lost 4 bases and J lost 5 bases. This CDR3 has 14 residues.

V usage is TRBV30 and J usage is TRBJ1-1; a possible D gene is TRBD1 (6 bases). The germline CDR1 and CDR2 sequences are GTSNPN and SVGIG (reference sequence). Trimming shortened V by 8 bases and J by 3 bases, and 22 bases separated the two germline ends. This CDR3 is 15 amino acids long. CDR3 residues: CARSGRGPAYTEAFF. CDR3 in DNA: TGTGCCCGGTCCGGCAGGGGACCGGCATACACTGAAGCTTTCTTT.

V usage is TRBV18 and J usage is TRBJ1-2, with TRBD1 matching 7 bases. The V gene end was trimmed by 4 bases and the J gene end by 0 bases; junction bases not matched to a gene: 20. The CDR3 consists of 20 residues. Germline CDR1 reads KGHSH; CDR2 reads LQKENI. DNA for the CDR3: TGTGCCAGCTCACAGGGGGTTGGCGGGACAGCCACTCCTCCTAACTATGGCTACACCTTC. Its translation is CASSQGVGGTATPPNYGYTF.

This sequence joins TRBV30 and TRBJ1-4; 10 nucleotides match TRBD1. This CDR3 region has 14 residues. Germline CDR1 GTSNPN, CDR2 SVGIG (reference sequence). With V trimmed by 5 bases and J by 6 bases, 6 bases remained unmatched. CDR3 loop: CAWDEGTGDEKLFF. Here the CDR3 DNA reads TGTGCCTGGGACGAGGGGACAGGGGATGAAAAACTGTTTTTT.

This chain uses TRBV29-1 with TRBJ2-4; 7 bases are shared with TRBD1. CDR1 and CDR2 from the germline V gene are SQVTM and ANQGSEA. The CDR3 contains 15 residues. J lost 8 bases, V lost 5 bases, and 15 bases had no gene match. In DNA form, the CDR3 reads TGCAGCGTTCTCGGACAGGCCCTAAAAGGGGACATTCAGTACTTC. Translation gives CSVLGQALKGDIQYF. Full variable domain (missing parts from reference TRBV29-1 and TRBJ2-4): SAVISQKPSRDICQRGTSLTIQCQVDSQVTMMFWYRQQPGQSLTLIATANQGSEATYESGFVIDKFPISRPNLTFSTLTVSNMSPEDSSIYLCSVLGQALKGDIQYFGAGTRLSVL.

This chain links TRBV29-1 with TRBJ1-2; 7 bases are shared with TRBD1. V lost 5 bases to trimming and J lost 3 bases; unmatched junction nucleotides: 3. This CDR3 is 12 amino acids long. The germline gives CDR1 SQVTM, CDR2 ANQGSEA. The CDR3 region is CSVPDRDYGYTF. CDR3 coding DNA: TGCAGCGTTCCCGACAGGGACTATGGCTACACCTTC.

CDR3 protein: CASSETGMNTEAFF. The DNA for the CDR3 is TGTGCCAGCAGCGAGACAGGTATGAACACTGAAGCTTTCTTT. This chain connects TRBV9 to TRBJ1-1; TRBD1 might be the D (6 bases). Per germline, CDR1 SGDLS and CDR2 YYNGEE. CDR3 length: 14 residues. Deletions cut 3 bases from V and 0 bases from J, with 9 bases between.

The gene calls are TRBV7-8 and TRBJ2-7; D call uncertain. The CDR3 contains 15 residues. Germline lookup yields CDR1 SGHVS and CDR2 FQNEAQ. The germline V and J ends were trimmed by 2 bases and 2 bases, with 13 bases remaining between them. In nucleotides, the CDR3 is TGTGCCAGCAGCTTATGGGCGTCCACCCCCTACGAGCAGTACTTC. This gives the protein CASSLWASTPYEQYF.

V gene TRBV5-1 combines with J gene TRBJ2-1, with TRBD2 matching over 9 bases. The ends lost 0 bases at V and 6 bases at J; junction bases unmatched: 10. The germline V gene encodes CDR1 SGHRS and CDR2 YFSETQ. CDR3 length: 17 residues. The CDR3 region has the DNA TGCGCCAGCAGCTTGGAGGCGGTGGGTAGCGGGGGCAATGAGCAGTTCTTC. It yields the protein CASSLEAVGSGGNEQFF.

This chain joins TRBV21-1 and TRBJ2-5; TRBD2 was called by the table and not checked on the DNA. TRBV21-1 is recorded as a pseudogene. This CDR3 has 16 residues. CDR3 protein: CASSKSSGGARETQYF. CDR3 in DNA: TGTGCCAGCAGTAAAAGTAGCGGGGGGGCCCGAGAGACCCAGTACTTC.

V gene TRBV6-5 combines with J gene TRBJ1-1; D uncertain. Germline loops: CDR1 MNHEY, CDR2 SVGAGI. Trimming removed 4 bases at V and 4 bases at J, with 7 bases between. There are 12 residues in the CDR3. The CDR3 DNA follows: TGTGCCAGCAGTTGGAGGGTCACTGAAGCTTTCTTT. It is translated as CASSWRVTEAFF.

The chain couples TRBV28 to TRBJ2-7; no clear D. Trimming pared 7 bases from V and 9 bases from J, leaving 19 bases between. The CDR3 totals 13 residues. Germline V gene sequence: CDR1 MDHEN, CDR2 SYDVKM. CDR3: CASKLWPSQRQYF. DNA for the CDR3: TGTGCCAGCAAACTTTGGCCTTCACAGAGGCAGTACTTC.

The chain uses TRBV5-1 and TRBJ1-6; 8 nucleotides agree with TRBD1. This CDR3 has 16 residues. Germline V gene data show CDR1 as SGHRS and CDR2 as YFSETQ. V was clipped by 4 bases and J by 6 bases; unmatched bases: 9. Here the CDR3 DNA reads TGCGCCAGCAGCGGTGGACAGGGCAGGACTAATTCACCCCTCCACTTT. It codes for CASSGGQGRTNSPLHF.

This clone was seen only once. CDR3 bases: TGTGCCACCAGTGAGAGGGGAGGGAATGGCTACACCTTC. Translation gives CATSERGGNGYTF. The J gene is TRBJ1-2, the V gene TRBV24-1, with D possibly TRBD1 on 5 matching bases. Deletions cut 4 bases from V and 6 bases from J, with 11 bases between. CDR3 length: 13 amino acids. Germline-derived CDR1 and CDR2 are KGHDR and SFDVKD.

V gene TRBV7-9 combines with J gene TRBJ1-1, with 7 bases aligning to TRBD1. Germline assignment: CDR1 SEHNR and CDR2 FQNEAQ (reference sequence). This CDR3 contains 13 residues. V shed 5 bases and J 4 bases; nucleotides not matched to a gene: 4. In DNA, the CDR3 is TGTGCCAGCAGCCACACAGGGGCCACTGAAGCTTTCTTT. Protein sequence: CASSHTGATEAFF. The full variable domain, with the rest looked up from reference TRBV7-9 and TRBJ1-1, is DTGVSQNPRHKITKRGQNVTFRCDPISEHNRLYWYRQTLGQGPEFLTYFQNEAQLEKSRLLSDRFSAERPKGSFSTLEIQRTEQGDSAMYLCASSHTGATEAFFGQGTRLTVV.

The V gene is TRBV19, the J gene TRBJ1-3; TRBD1 is a possible D gene (5 bases). Germline CDR1 reads LNHDA; CDR2 reads SQIVND (reference sequence). V lost 5 bases, J lost 4 bases, and 15 bases lay in between. CDR3 length: 15 residues. The CDR3 sequence is CASSGPGTVGNTIYF. Here the CDR3 DNA reads TGTGCCAGTAGTGGACCCGGGACTGTAGGAAACACCATATATTTT.

The CDR3 sequence is CASSPGQSGNTIYF. The CDR3 nucleotides are TGTGCCAGCTCACCGGGCCAATCTGGAAACACCATATATTTT. This chain connects TRBV18 to TRBJ1-3; D unclear. Germline V CDR1 and CDR2: KGHSH, LQKENI. This CDR3 region has 14 residues. V was shortened by 3 bases and J by 1 base, with 7 bases between the two germline ends.

This chain connects TRBV2 to TRBJ2-7, with 15 bases fitting TRBD2. J was trimmed by 0 bases and V by 6 bases; bases with no gene match: 6. Germline V CDR1 and CDR2: SNHLY, FYNNEI. There are 17 residues in the CDR3. The CDR3 DNA sequence: TGTGCCAGCAGCCCCTGGACTAGCGGGGGGGACTCCTACGAGCAGTACTTC. The encoded protein is CASSPWTSGGDSYEQYF.

For this clone: The junction departs from the called germline gene at one end, perhaps through a read error. The chain recombines TRBV2 with TRBJ1-1; 11 bases line up with TRBD1. The CDR3 runs to 15 residues. Germline V lookup: CDR1 SNHLY, CDR2 FYNNEI. Here the CDR3 reads CASSEEGQGVSEAFF. The CDR3 bases are TGTGCCAGCAGCGAAGAGGGACAGGGGGTGAGTGAAGCTTTCTTT.

J is TRBJ2-3 and V is TRBV5-1; 7 bases map to TRBD2. With 0 bases clipped from V and 2 bases from J, the junction kept 6 bases outside the gene matches. There are 16 residues in the CDR3. Germline V gene data show CDR1 as SGHRS and CDR2 as YFSETQ. The CDR3 bases are TGCGCCAGCAGCTTGGCAGCGGGGCAGGACACAGATACGCAGTATTTT. As protein: CASSLAAGQDTDTQYF.

The rearrangement joins TRBV18 to TRBJ1-5; TRBD1 agrees at 9 bases. J gave up 7 bases and V 3 bases, and 7 bases lay outside the gene matches. The CDR3 has 15 residues. Germline values: CDR1 KGHSH, CDR2 LQKENI. CDR3 in amino acids: CASSPTQGAQQPQHF. The CDR3 nucleotides are TGTGCCAGCTCACCGACACAGGGGGCTCAGCAGCCCCAGCATTTT.

This clone was counted between two and nine times. This rearrangement joins TRBV12-5 to TRBJ1-5; D perhaps matches TRBD1 (6 bases). Germline assignment: CDR1 LGHNT and CDR2 FRNRAP. This CDR3 is 14 amino acids long. Trimming cost V 5 bases and J 1 base, with 9 bases left between them. DNA for the CDR3: TGTGCTAGTGGTGTTGGGGGCAGCAATCAGCCCCAGCATTTT. This gives the protein CASGVGGSNQPQHF.

This chain links TRBV12-5 with TRBJ2-3; 7 nucleotides agree with TRBD2. The germline V gene has CDR1 LGHNT and CDR2 FRNRAP. The CDR3 is 17 amino acids. Unmatched junction bases numbered 10, after V lost 0 bases and J lost 4 bases. The CDR3 DNA reads as TGTGCTAGTGGTTTGGTATTTGGGGGTGGGAGGGCAGATACGCAGTATTTT. Translating gives CASGLVFGGGRADTQYF.

The CDR3 bases are TGCGCCAGCAGGGCGGGGGGCTCCTATAATTCACCCCTCCACTTT. Residues: CASRAGGSYNSPLHF. This sequence joins TRBV5-1 and TRBJ1-6; tentative D call: TRBD1 (5 bases). This CDR3 has 15 residues. Trimming removed 5 bases at V and 0 bases at J, with 9 bases between. Per the germline V gene, CDR1 is SGHRS and CDR2 is YFSETQ.

This chain connects TRBV19 to TRBJ1-2; D is unresolved. This CDR3 is built from 13 residues. Germline V gives CDR1 LNHDA, CDR2 SQIVND (reference sequence). Trimming cost V 3 bases and J 5 bases, with 10 bases left between them. DNA of the CDR3: TGTGCCAGTAGTATTGAGGGCTGGTATGGCTACACCTTC. This gives the protein CASSIEGWYGYTF.

This chain joins TRBV4-1 and TRBJ2-7; possible D gene TRBD2, 5 bases. Between the trimmed V and J ends, which lost 0 bases and 2 bases, there was a span of 14 bases. This CDR3 has 16 residues. Germline CDR1 and CDR2: MGHRA and YSYEKL. CDR3 bases: TGCGCCAGCAGCCAAGAAGGTAGACGGGATGCCTACGAGCAGTACTTC. Its protein is CASSQEGRRDAYEQYF.